Listed here is a single T cell receptor (beta chain). This clonotype was counted a few times. Which antigen it targets is not known. Base qualities are not at hand, and no much larger clone is one base apart. This record belongs to a study of T cells after yellow fever vaccination (dated by TCRdb to between 2017 and 2020). Describing the broader study: The SMART-Seq v4 Ultra Low Input RNA kit was used to prepare libraries from fractions with low cell numbers. Bulk PBMC replicates and cell subsets were isolated from blood drawn at multiple timepoints before and after both primary and secondary immunization. To follow T-cell clones before and after both primary and booster YFV17D yellow fever vaccination, bulk TCR alpha and beta repertoires underwent longitudinal sequencing. The cohort comprised two healthy male donors, one aged 18 to 30 and one aged 30 to 40 years. Broader findings and caveats from the paper: After the booster, most of the clones that had expanded following primary vaccination were detected again (around 95% of CD4 and 80% to 90% of CD8), which suggests that memory was broadly maintained. Only a couple of donors were included in the study, so the extent to which the findings can be generalized is limited. FACS-sorted repertoires could contain abundant contaminating clonotypes from the bulk population, so computational filtering was required. The secondary T-cell response was weaker than the primary response but faster, peaking on day 5 instead of day 15. A small fraction of clonotypes showed up in both the CD4 and CD8 compartments, probably as a result of convergent recombination.

Per the publication, the treatment or condition label means: live attenuated yellow fever vaccine strain. A standard Ficoll-Paque protocol was used to isolate PBMCs from peripheral blood. Dynabeads CD4 and CD8 positive selection kits were used to isolate the CD4 and CD8 T-cell fractions. TriZol was used to extract RNA from bulk PBMCs, CD4 and CD8 fractions, and dextramer-positive and dextramer-negative fractions. For sequencing, an Illumina NovaSeq 6000 was employed. Synthesis of TCR cDNA relied on 5'RACE template switching, a step that introduced a universal primer site along with unique molecular identifiers. Priming for cDNA synthesis came from both the TCR alpha and TCR beta constant segments. Library amplification used two PCR steps, and the second PCR step added sample barcodes and sequencing adapters. Sequencing of the libraries was done on either Illumina HiSeq 2500 (2x100 bp) or NovaSeq (2x150 bp). On the study's bioinformatics: MIGEC was used to demultiplex reads and collapse the reads into UMI consensus sequences, and MiXCR was used for V(D)J alignment. Clonotypes responding to the vaccine were identified with edgeR on replicate PBMC samples, with the criteria of FDR below 0.01 and a log2 fold change above 5 up to day 15. Each bulk clonotype received a CD4 or CD8 identity based on whether the sequenced CD4 or CD8 repertoire contained that clonotype at higher abundance. Using fastp at Q25 and MiXCR, TCRdb reprocessed the public reads and kept productive beta chains. Each entry is one CDR3 protein sequence, shown with its most common DNA and genes. It is TCRdb's table, rather than the study itself, that gives the V and J calls and clone size. The sample includes 250,000 to 300,000 distinct CDR3 sequences, with approximately 8% observed a single time. 3% to 4% of the sample goes to the ten largest clones.

The germline V gene (reference sequence) provides CDR1 LGHDT and CDR2 YNNKEL. The CDR3 sequence holds 16 residues, the cysteine and phenylalanine included. Only the CDR3 portion is preserved as DNA: 48 bases, with reading frame beginning at the first base. Trimming accounts for 2 bases at V and 11 bases at J, while the number of junction bases matched to no gene is 15. This TCR was recovered from a man aged 18 to 29 who received the YFV17D yellow fever vaccine. In this chain, TRBV3-1 is recombined with TRBJ1-1; 9 nucleotides in the junction match TRBD1. The specimen comprised CD4+ T cells sorted from PBMCs, sampled 5 days after the yellow fever booster vaccination. The CDR3 region has the sequence CASSQNLGPYGTGAFF. At the DNA level, the sequence is TGTGCCAGCAGCCAAAACCTTGGGCCTTACGGGACAGGGGCTTTCTTT. Outside the CDR3, residues come from the reference TRBV3-1 and TRBJ1-1 proteins, so the full variable domain is: DTAVSQTPKYLVTQMGNDKSIKCEQNLGHDTMYWYKQDSKKFLKIMFSYNNKELIINETVPNRFSPKSPDKAHLNLHINSLELGDSAVYFCASSQNLGPYGTGAFFGQGTRLTVV.